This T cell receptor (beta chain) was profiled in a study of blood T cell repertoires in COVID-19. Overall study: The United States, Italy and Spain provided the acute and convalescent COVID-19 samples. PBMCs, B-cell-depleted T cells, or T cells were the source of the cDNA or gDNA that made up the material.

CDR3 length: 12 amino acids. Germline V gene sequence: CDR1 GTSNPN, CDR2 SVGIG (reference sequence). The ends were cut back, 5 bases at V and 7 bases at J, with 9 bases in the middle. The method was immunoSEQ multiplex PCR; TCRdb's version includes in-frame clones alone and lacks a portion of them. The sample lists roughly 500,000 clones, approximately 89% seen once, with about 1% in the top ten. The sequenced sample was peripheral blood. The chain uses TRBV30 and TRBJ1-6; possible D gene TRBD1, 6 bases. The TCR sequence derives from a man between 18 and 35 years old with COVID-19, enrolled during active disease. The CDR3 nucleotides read TGTGCCTGGTGTCAGGGGAATTCACCCCTCCACTTT. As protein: CAWCQGNSPLHF. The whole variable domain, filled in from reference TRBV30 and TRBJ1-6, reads SQTIHQWPATLVQPVGSPLSLECTVEGTSNPNLYWYRQAAGRGLQLLFYSVGIGQISSEVPQNLSASRPQDRQFILSSKKLLLSDSGFYLCAWCQGNSPLHFGNGTRLTVT.